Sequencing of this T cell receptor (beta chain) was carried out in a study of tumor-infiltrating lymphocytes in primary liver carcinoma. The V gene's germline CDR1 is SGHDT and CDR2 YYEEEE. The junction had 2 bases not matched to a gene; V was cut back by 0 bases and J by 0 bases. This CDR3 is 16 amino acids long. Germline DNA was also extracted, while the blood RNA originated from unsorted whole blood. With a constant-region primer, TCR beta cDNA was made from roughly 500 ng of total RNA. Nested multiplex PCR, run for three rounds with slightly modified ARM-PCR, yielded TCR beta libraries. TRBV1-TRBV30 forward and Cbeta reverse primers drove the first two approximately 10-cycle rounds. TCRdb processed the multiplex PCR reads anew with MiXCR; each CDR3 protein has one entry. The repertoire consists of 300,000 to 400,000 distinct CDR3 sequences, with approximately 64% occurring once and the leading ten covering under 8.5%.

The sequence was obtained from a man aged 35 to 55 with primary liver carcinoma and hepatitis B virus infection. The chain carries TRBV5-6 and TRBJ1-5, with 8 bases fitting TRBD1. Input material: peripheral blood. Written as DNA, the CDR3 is TGTGCCAGCAGCTTGGGACAGGGGTATAGCAATCAGCCCCAGCATTTT. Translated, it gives CASSLGQGYSNQPQHF.